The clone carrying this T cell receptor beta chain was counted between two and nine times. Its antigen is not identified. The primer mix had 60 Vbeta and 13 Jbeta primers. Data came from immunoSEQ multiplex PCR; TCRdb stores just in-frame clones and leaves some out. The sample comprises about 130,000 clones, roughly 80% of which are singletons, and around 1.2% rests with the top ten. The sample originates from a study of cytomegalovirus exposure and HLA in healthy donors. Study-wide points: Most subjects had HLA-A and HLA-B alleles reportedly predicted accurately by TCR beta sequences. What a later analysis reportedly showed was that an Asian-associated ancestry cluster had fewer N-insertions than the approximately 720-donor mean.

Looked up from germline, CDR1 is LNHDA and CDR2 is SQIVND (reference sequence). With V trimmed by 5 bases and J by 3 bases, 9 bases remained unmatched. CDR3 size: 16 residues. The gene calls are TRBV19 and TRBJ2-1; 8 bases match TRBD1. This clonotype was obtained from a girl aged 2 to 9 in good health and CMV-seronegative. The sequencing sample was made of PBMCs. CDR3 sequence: CASSLARGQGYNEQFF. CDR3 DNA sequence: TGTGCCAGTAGTCTTGCGAGAGGACAGGGCTACAATGAGCAGTTCTTC.